The entry below describes one T cell receptor (beta chain). The target antigen is unknown. CDR1 and CDR2 (germline): SGHNT, YYREEE (reference sequence). The CDR3 totals 15 residues. Trimming shortened V by 0 bases and J by 5 bases, and 14 bases separated the two germline ends. The record originates from a study of T cell responses to AZD1222 COVID-19 vaccine. Regarding the study as a whole: Only after the peak T cell response were repertoires sampled.

Profiling relied on immunoSEQ multiplex PCR, and the TCRdb table lists in-frame clones only, not all of them. The sample carries under 200,000 clones, about 93% recorded once. The J gene is TRBJ1-1, the V gene TRBV5-4; a weak D match, TRBD1 (6 bases). Sequencing used peripheral blood, obtained on day 0 of AZD1222 vaccination. The sequence derives from an adult in good health. CDR3 in amino acids: CASSLVGGRFTEAFF. CDR3 coding DNA: TGTGCCAGCAGCTTGGTAGGGGGGCGCTTTACTGAAGCTTTCTTT.